The sequence of this TCR beta chain was determined in a study of T cell responses to AZD1222 COVID-19 vaccine. The CDR3 is made up of 15 amino acids. The ends lost 6 bases at V and 2 bases at J; junction bases unmatched: 9. Per germline, CDR1 SGHTS and CDR2 YDEGEE. Generated by immunoSEQ multiplex PCR, the TCRdb table keeps only in-frame clones and is missing some. The table records around 130,000 clones, roughly 90% of them present only once. This material consisted of peripheral blood, taken 28 days after the second AZD1222 dose. The source of this sequence is an adult who received the AZD1222 COVID-19 vaccine. The chain joins TRBV5-8 to TRBJ2-3; TRBD2 aligns across 7 bases. CDR3 sequence: CASTFQAGPTDTQYF. The CDR3 DNA reads as TGTGCCAGCACCTTTCAAGCGGGGCCCACAGATACGCAGTATTTT.